The present entry profiles one TCR beta chain with its context. Original methodology: Estimated nucleated cell counts came from reference gene primer amplification. Clones were read by immunoSEQ multiplex PCR, and TCRdb kept only the in-frame ones, dropping some. V and J calls and clone size come straight from that table; D and trimming were deduced from the DNA. This table has roughly 240,000 clones, about 83% appearing once. The sample comes from a study of blood T cell repertoires in COVID-19. Background on the study: From T cells, B-cell-depleted T cells, or PBMCs came the material, which was cDNA or gDNA.

Cohort allocation depended upon clinical history that participants reported. Germline CDR1 MNHEY, CDR2 SMNVEV (reference sequence). The CDR3 totals 13 residues. V trimming: 8 bases; J trimming: 5 bases; junction bases outside the gene matches: 6. The chain employs TRBV27 and TRBJ1-2; 9 positions match TRBD1. The sequenced material came from PBMCs or T cells enriched from blood (not recorded which). The sequence was obtained from a woman in her forties or fifties who had recovered from COVID-19. The CDR3 region is CASGAGTGYGYTF. The CDR3 nucleotides read TGTGCCAGCGGGGCCGGGACAGGGTATGGCTACACCTTC.